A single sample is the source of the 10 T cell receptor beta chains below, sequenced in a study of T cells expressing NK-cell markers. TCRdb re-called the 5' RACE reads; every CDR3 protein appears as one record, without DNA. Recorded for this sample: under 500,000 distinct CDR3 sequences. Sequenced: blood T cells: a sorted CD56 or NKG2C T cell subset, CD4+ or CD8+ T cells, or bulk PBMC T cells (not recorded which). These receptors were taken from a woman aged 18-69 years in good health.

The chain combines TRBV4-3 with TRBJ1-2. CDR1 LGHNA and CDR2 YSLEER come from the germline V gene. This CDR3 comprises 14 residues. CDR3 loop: CASSINRANYGYTF.

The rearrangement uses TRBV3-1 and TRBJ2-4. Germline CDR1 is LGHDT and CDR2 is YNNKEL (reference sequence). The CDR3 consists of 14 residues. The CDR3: CASSQEGVKNIQYF. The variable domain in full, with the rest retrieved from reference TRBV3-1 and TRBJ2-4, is DTAVSQTPKYLVTQMGNDKSIKCEQNLGHDTMYWYKQDSKKFLKIMFSYNNKELIINETVPNRFSPKSPDKAHLNLHINSLELGDSAVYFCASSQEGVKNIQYFGAGTRLSVL.

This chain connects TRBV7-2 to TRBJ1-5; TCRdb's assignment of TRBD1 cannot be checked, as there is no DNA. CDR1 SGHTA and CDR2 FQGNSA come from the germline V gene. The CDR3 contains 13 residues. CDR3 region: CASSLRDRQPQHF.

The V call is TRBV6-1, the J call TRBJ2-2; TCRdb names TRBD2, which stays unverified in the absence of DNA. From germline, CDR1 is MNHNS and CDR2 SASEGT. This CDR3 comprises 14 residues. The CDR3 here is CASRNRLAVGELFF.

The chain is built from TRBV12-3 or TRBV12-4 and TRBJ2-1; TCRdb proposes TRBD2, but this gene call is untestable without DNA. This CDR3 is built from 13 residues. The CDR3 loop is CASSFRGAGGRFF.

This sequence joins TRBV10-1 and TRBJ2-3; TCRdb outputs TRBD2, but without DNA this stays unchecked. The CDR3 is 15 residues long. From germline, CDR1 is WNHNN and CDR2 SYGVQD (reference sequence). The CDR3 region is CASSERRGSTDTQYF.

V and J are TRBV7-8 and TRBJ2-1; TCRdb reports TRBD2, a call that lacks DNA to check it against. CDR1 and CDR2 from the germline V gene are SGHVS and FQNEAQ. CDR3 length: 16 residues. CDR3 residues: CASSKEGGTYPREQFF. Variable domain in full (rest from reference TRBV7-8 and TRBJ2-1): GAGVSQSPRYKVAKRGQDVALRCDPISGHVSLFWYQQALGQGPEFLTYFQNEAQLDKSGLPSDRFFAERPEGSVSTLKIQRTQQEDSAVYLCASSKEGGTYPREQFFGPGTRLTVL.

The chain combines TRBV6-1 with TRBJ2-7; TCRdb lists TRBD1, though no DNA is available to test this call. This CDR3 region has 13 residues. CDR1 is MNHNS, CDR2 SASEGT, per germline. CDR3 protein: CASSVQGPYEQYF.

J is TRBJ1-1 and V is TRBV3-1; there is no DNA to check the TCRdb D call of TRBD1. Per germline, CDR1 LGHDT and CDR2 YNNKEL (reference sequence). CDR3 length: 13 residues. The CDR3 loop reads CASSLHTGIEAFF.

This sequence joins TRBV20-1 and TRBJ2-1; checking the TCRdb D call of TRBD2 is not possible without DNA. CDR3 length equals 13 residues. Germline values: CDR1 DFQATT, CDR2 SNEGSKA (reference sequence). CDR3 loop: CSARTSNINEQFF.